This T cell receptor beta chain stems from a study of CXCR3-negative and CXCR3-positive naive CD8 T cells. Study-wide background: There were around 140 million TRB reads altogether, and each library had about 1.5 +/- 0.3 million of them.

By phenotype, naive CD8+ T cells were CD45RO-CCR7+CD27+CD95-. Comments on this clonotype: Its antigen remains unidentified.

Findings of the study overall: Greater hydrophobicity was found in TRB CDR3s of CXCR3-positive naive cells than of CXCR3-negative naive cells. In both naive subsets diversity was comparably high, whereas memory CD8+ cells showed much lower diversity. Unlike memory cells, which differed, naive CXCR3-negative and CXCR3-positive cells had similar TRBV-TRBJ usage.

CDR3 length: 14 amino acids. Germline V gene lookup returns CDR1 SGHVS and CDR2 FNYEAQ. TRB cDNA libraries were made by UMI-labeled 5' RACE. Each CDR3 protein gets one entry in TCRdb, which reprocessed the 5' RACE reads and gives no DNA. The sample table sets out fewer than 90,000 distinct CDR3 sequences. The gene calls are TRBV7-6 and TRBJ2-7; TCRdb gives TRBD1 as the D gene, but with no DNA this cannot be confirmed. The sequencing sample was made of naive CXCR3+ CD8+ T cells from blood. Stated subset: CD45RO-CCR7+CD27+CD95- naive CD8+ T cells expressing CXCR3 (TNR3+). The receptor's source is a human donor in good health. Some clones in this sample may be carry-over from other donors' samples. The CDR3 reads CASSSGQGGDEQYF.